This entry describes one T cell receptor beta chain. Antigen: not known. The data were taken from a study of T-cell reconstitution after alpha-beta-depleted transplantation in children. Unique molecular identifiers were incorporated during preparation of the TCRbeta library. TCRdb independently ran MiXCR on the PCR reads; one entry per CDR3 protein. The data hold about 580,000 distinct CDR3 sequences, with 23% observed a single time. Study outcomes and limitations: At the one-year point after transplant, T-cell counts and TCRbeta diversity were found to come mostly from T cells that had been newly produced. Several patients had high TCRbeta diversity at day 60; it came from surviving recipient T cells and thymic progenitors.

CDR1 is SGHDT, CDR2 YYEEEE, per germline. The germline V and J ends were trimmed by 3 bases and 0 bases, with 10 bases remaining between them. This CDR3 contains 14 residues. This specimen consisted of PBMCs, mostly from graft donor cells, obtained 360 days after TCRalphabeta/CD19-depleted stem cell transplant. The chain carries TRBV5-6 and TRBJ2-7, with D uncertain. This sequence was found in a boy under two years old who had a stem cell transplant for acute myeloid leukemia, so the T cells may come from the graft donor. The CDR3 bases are TGTGCCAGCAGCTACGGGCTACTCTCCTACGAGCAGTACTTC. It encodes CASSYGLLSYEQYF.